This TCR beta chain was documented in a study of T cells in Graves' hyperthyroidism and ophthalmopathy. From RNA transcripts, TCR beta CDR3 regions were amplified. The HTBI primer set drove a first-round RT-PCR of the TCR CDR3. TCRdb itself ran the multiplex PCR reads through MiXCR, one entry per CDR3 protein. Among roughly 700,000 distinct CDR3 sequences, around a sixth were seen once, and the ten largest hold less than 20%. Among the patients, aged 18 to 65, hyperthyroidism was newly diagnosed and had lasted under 2 months. The CDR3 has 17 residues. Germline V CDR1 and CDR2: SGHAT, FQNNGV. V lost 5 bases to trimming and J lost 5 bases; unmatched junction nucleotides: 16.

This chain links TRBV11-2 with TRBJ2-3; 7 nucleotides align to TRBD2. The sequencing input was blood. The receptor comes from a man aged 50 to 59 with Graves' hyperthyroidism. CDR3 region: CASSLTPASGEGDTQYF. The CDR3 bases are TGTGCCAGCAGCCTAACCCCCGCTAGCGGAGAGGGAGATACGCAGTATTTT.